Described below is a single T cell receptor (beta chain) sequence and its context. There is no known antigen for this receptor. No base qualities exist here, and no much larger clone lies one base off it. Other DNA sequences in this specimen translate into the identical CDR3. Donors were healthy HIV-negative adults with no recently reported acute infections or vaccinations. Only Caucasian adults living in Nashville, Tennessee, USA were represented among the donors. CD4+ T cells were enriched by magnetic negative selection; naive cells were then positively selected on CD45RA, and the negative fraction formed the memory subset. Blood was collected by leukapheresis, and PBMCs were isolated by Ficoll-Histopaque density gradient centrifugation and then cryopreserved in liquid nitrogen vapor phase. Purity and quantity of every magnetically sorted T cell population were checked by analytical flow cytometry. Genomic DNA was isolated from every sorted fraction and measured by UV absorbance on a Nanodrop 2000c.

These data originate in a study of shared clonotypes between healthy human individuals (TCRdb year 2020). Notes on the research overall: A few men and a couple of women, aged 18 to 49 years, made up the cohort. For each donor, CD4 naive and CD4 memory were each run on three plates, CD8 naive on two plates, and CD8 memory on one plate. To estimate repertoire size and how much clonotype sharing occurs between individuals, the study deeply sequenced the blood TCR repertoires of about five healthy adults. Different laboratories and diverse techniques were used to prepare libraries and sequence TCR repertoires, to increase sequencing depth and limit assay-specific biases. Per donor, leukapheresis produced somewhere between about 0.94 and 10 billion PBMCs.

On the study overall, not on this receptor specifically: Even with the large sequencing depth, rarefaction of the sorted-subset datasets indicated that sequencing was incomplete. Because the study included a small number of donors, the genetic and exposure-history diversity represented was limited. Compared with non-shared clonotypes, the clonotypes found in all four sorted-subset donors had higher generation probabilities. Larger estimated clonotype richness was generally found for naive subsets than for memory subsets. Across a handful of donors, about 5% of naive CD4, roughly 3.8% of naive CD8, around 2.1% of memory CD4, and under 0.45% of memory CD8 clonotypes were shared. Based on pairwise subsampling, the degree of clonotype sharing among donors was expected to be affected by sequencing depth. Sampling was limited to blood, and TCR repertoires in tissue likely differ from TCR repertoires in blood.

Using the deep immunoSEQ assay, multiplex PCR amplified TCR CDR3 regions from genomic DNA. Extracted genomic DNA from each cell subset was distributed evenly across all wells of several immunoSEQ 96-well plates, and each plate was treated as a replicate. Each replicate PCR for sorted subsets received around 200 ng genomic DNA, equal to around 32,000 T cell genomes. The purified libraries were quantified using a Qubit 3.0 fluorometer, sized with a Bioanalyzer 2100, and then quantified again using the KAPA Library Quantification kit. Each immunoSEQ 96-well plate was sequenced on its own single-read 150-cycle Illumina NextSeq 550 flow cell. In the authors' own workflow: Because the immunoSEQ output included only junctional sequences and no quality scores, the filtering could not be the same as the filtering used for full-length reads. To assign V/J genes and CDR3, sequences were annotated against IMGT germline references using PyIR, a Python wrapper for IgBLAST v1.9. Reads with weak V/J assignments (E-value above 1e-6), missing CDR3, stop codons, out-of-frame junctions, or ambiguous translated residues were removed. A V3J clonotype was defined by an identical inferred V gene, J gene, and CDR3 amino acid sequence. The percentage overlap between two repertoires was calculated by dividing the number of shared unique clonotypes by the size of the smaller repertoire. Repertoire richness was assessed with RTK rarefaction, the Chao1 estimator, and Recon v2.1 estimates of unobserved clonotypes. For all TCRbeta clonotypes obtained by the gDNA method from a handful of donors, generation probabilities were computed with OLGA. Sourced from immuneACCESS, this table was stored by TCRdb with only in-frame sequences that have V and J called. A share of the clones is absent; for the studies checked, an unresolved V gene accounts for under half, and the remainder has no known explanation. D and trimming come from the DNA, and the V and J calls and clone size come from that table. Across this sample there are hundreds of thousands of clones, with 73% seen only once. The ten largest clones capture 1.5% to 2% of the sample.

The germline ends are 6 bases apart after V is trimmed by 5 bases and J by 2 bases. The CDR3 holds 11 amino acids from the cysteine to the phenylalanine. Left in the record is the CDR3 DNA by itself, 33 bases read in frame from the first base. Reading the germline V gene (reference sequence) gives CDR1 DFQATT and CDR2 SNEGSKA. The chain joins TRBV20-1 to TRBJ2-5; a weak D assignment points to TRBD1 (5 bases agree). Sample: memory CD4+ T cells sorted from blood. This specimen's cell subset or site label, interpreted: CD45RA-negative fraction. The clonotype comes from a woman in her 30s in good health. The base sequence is TGCAGTGCTCCAGGGCAAGAGACCCAGTACTTC. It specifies CSAPGQETQYF.